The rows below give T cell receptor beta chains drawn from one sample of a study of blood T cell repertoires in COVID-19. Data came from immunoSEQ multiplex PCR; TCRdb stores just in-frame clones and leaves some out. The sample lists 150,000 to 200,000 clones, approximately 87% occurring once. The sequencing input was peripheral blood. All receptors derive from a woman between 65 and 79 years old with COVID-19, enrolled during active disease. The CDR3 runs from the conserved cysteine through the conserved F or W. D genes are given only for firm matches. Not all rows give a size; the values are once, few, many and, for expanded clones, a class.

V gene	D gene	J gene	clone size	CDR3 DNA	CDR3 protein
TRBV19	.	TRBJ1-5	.	TGTGCCAGTAGTCCCCGGCAGGGCCAGTACACTTTT	CASSPRQGQYTF
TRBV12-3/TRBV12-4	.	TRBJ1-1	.	TGTGCCAGCAGTTTCCAGGGTTCCACTGAAGCTTTCTTT	CASSFQGSTEAFF
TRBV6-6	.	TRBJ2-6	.	TGTGCCAGCAGTCCTCGACAGGGAGGTGCTGGGGCCAACGTCCTGACTTTC	CASSPRQGGAGANVLTF
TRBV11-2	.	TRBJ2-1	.	TGTGCCAGCAGCTTGGGGAAAACTTGGACAGTACCCTCCTACAATGAGCAGTTCTTC	CASSLGKTWTVPSYNEQFF
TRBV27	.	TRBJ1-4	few	TGTGCCAGCAGTTTCCTCCAGGGCCAACTGTTTTTT	CASSFLQGQLFF
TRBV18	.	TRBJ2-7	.	TGTGCCAGCTCACAGTCCGAGGGCGAGCAGTACTTC	CASSQSEGEQYF
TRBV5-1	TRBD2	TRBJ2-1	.	TGCGCCAGCAGCTTGAAACTAGCGGGAGGGAATGAGCAGTTCTTC	CASSLKLAGGNEQFF
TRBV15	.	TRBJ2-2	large	TGTGCCACCGGGGCACAGGGTAACACCGGGGAGCTGTTTTTT	CATGAQGNTGELFF
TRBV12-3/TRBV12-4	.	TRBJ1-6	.	TGTGCCAGCACCAAGGCAGGTTCACCCCTCCACTTT	CASTKAGSPLHF
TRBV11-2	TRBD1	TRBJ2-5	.	TGTGCCAGCAGCACCGGGACAGTTCAAGAGACCCAGTACTTC	CASSTGTVQETQYF
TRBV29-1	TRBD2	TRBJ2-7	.	TGCAGCGTTGGGGCTAGCGGGAGGTTCGAGCAGTACTTC	CSVGASGRFEQYF
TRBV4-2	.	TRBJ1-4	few	TGTGCCAGCAGCCAAGAGCTAACCCAGGCGTTTTATGAAAAACTGTTTTTT	CASSQELTQAFYEKLFF
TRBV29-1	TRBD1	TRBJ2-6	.	TGCAGCGTTGAAGATGAGACAGGGTCTGGGGCCAACGTCCTGACTTTC	CSVEDETGSGANVLTF
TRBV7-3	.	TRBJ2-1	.	TGTGCCAGCAGCCCCTTAGCGGCAACCTACAATGAGCAGTTCTTC	CASSPLAATYNEQFF
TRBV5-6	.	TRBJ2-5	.	TGTGCCAGCAGGCTCTCAGGGGGGGAGACCCAGTACTTC	CASRLSGGETQYF
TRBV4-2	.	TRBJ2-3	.	TGTGCCAGCAGCCAAGATTTGGCGGGCCGCACAGATACGCAGTATTTT	CASSQDLAGRTDTQYF